The rows below give T cell receptor beta chains drawn from one sample of a study of early T cells in non-severe SARS-CoV-2 infection. TCRdb reprocessed the 5' RACE reads with MiXCR, giving one entry per CDR3 protein. Here the sample spans tens of thousands of distinct CDR3 sequences, 4.5% to 5.5% being singletons. Sequencing was done on a sample of whole blood. These receptor sequences come from an adult who was a healthcare worker with PCR-confirmed SARS-CoV-2 infection or an uninfected control (not recorded which). Both conserved end residues are part of each CDR3. D genes are given only for firm matches. For some rows the clone size is stated as once, few or many, or as a class when expanded; others skip it.

V	size	D	J	DNA	CDR3
TRBV20-1	many	NA	TRBJ2-3	TGCAGTGTTGAGGGACGAACTAGCACAGATACGCAGTATTTT	CSVEGRTSTDTQYF
TRBV29-1	NA	TRBD1	TRBJ1-4	TGCAGCGTTGTGACAGGGGTACGGAAAAAACTGTTTTTT	CSVVTGVRKKLFF
TRBV20-1	medium-sized	TRBD2	TRBJ2-1	TGCAGTGCTAGAGACCAAACTAGCGGCCTATACAATGAGCAGTTCTTC	CSARDQTSGLYNEQFF
TRBV24-1	many	NA	TRBJ1-1	TGTGCCACCAGTGACGACACTTCGAACACTGAAGCTTTCTTT	CATSDDTSNTEAFF
TRBV7-9	many	NA	TRBJ2-7	TGTGCCAGCAGCTTACAGGGAAACTACGAGCAGTACTTC	CASSLQGNYEQYF
TRBV7-2	medium-sized	NA	TRBJ2-1	TGTGCCAGCAGCTTAGGCAGGGTAGAGTTCTTC	CASSLGRVEFF
TRBV5-1	many	NA	TRBJ2-1	TGCGCCAGCAGCTTGATAGCGGACAATGAGCAGTTCTTC	CASSLIADNEQFF
TRBV15	many	TRBD2	TRBJ2-2	TGTGCCACCAGCAGAGATCGGATAGCGGGATTCGCCGGGGAGCTGTTTTTT	CATSRDRIAGFAGELFF
TRBV30	medium-sized	TRBD2	TRBJ2-1	TGTGCCTGGAGGTTCCCAGGGACTAGCGGGAGGAATGAGCAGTTCTTC	CAWRFPGTSGRNEQFF
TRBV20-1	many	NA	TRBJ2-1	TGCAGTGCTAGAGACGATCCATACAATGAGCAGTTCTTC	CSARDDPYNEQFF
TRBV28	many	NA	TRBJ2-5	TGTGCCAGCAGTTTTGCTTCGGCCGAAAGGCCGTACTTC	CASSFASAERPYF
TRBV29-1	many	TRBD1	TRBJ1-2	TGCAGCGTTGAGACGGATTCTACAGGGGACCTCTATGGCTACACCTTC	CSVETDSTGDLYGYTF
TRBV9	many	NA	TRBJ2-4	TGTGCCAGCAGCGTAGACAATAGAAACATTCAGTACTTC	CASSVDNRNIQYF
TRBV20-1	few	TRBD1	TRBJ2-1	TGCAGTGCATCGGACAGGGGCCGAATCTGGAATGAGCAGTTCTTC	CSASDRGRIWNEQFF
TRBV6-2/TRBV6-3	many	NA	TRBJ2-2	TGTGCCAGCAGTTACCCGGGGGGCGCGGGGACCGGGGAGCTGTTTTTT	CASSYPGGAGTGELFF
TRBV9	NA	NA	TRBJ2-4	TGTGCCAGCAGCGTAGACATAGCCAAAAACATTCAGTACTTC	CASSVDIAKNIQYF
TRBV19	many	NA	TRBJ2-1	TGTGCCAGTAGTATTAATGGAGGTAGTGAGCAGTTCTTC	CASSINGGSEQFF
TRBV7-8	medium-sized	TRBD2	TRBJ2-1	TGTGCCAGCAGCCTCACTAGCGGGAGGGCCCGCTCCTACAATGAGCAGTTCTTC	CASSLTSGRARSYNEQFF
TRBV20-1	medium-sized	NA	TRBJ1-2	TGCAGTGCCGTATCCGCCACGGGACTGGGTGGCTACACCTTC	CSAVSATGLGGYTF
TRBV6-1	NA	TRBD2	TRBJ2-1	TGTGCCAGCAGAGGCACGGGACTAGCTAGGGTTGAGCAGTTCTTC	CASRGTGLARVEQFF
TRBV12-3/TRBV12-4	few	NA	TRBJ2-2	TGTGCCAGCAGCCCGGATTATGCCGGGGAGCTGTTTTTT	CASSPDYAGELFF
TRBV20-1	many	NA	TRBJ1-6	TGCAGTGCCCTACCCGAAGGAAATTCACCCCTCCACTTT	CSALPEGNSPLHF
TRBV7-9	many	TRBD1	TRBJ1-5	TGTGCCAGCAGCTACGAGGGGGCGGATCAGCCCCAGCATTTT	CASSYEGADQPQHF
TRBV12-3/TRBV12-4	many	NA	TRBJ2-1	TGTGCCAGCAGTTTAAGGCCAGGGGTGGTTGAGCAGTTCTTC	CASSLRPGVVEQFF
TRBV14	many	NA	TRBJ2-1	TGTGCCAGCAGCCCAAAACTAGCCGGGGAGCAGTTCTTC	CASSPKLAGEQFF
TRBV20-1	NA	NA	TRBJ1-5	TGCAGTGCTAGAGGTTGGCAGGGTAGCAATCAGCCCCAGCATTTT	CSARGWQGSNQPQHF
TRBV20-1	many	NA	TRBJ2-5	TGCAGTGCTAATGTAGGAGGCGCAGAGACCCAGTACTTC	CSANVGGAETQYF
TRBV10-3	few	NA	TRBJ2-7	TGTGCCATCAGGTCCGGAGTTGAGCAGTACTTC	CAIRSGVEQYF
TRBV11-3	few	NA	TRBJ2-3	TGTGCCAGCAGCTTTGAACCGGTGGAAACAGATACGCAGTATTTT	CASSFEPVETDTQYF
TRBV7-9	many	NA	TRBJ2-2	TGTGCCAGCAGCTTAAGCGATACCGGGGAGCTGTTTTTT	CASSLSDTGELFF
TRBV2	NA	NA	TRBJ2-1	TGTGCCAGCAGTGAAGTGGGGCGACTGTCTCTCCCTGACAATGAGCAGTTCTTC	CASSEVGRLSLPDNEQFF
TRBV4-3	NA	TRBD2	TRBJ2-5	TGCGCCAGCAGCCAAGATGTTCTAGCGGGGCCCCAAGAGACCCAGTACTTC	CASSQDVLAGPQETQYF
TRBV20-1	many	NA	TRBJ1-5	TGCAGTGCTAGACCAGGAGGCAGAGATAGCAATCAGCCCCAGCATTTT	CSARPGGRDSNQPQHF
TRBV4-3	many	TRBD2	TRBJ2-3	TGCGCCAGCAGCCAAGGACTAGCGGGAGACCCAGATACGCAGTATTTT	CASSQGLAGDPDTQYF
TRBV27	many	TRBD2	TRBJ2-1	TGTGCCAGCAGTTTACTTAGCGGGAGAGTCAATGAGCAGTTCTTC	CASSLLSGRVNEQFF
TRBV27	few	NA	TRBJ1-2	TGTGCCAGCAGTTTAAACAGAAACTATGGCTACACCTTC	CASSLNRNYGYTF
TRBV4-2	medium-sized	NA	TRBJ1-5	TGTGCCAGCAGCCAATTACAAGGGAACAATCAGCCCCAGCATTTT	CASSQLQGNNQPQHF
TRBV7-2	many	TRBD1	TRBJ1-1	TGTGCCAGCAGCTTAGAGGCCTACAGGGGGTCGATATCGAACACTGAAGCTTTCTTT	CASSLEAYRGSISNTEAFF
TRBV12-3/TRBV12-4	many	NA	TRBJ2-2	TGTGCCAGCAGCAAGACAGGGAACACCGGGGAGCTGTTTTTT	CASSKTGNTGELFF
TRBV20-1	many	NA	TRBJ2-4	TGCAGTGCTCCCCGTGGGGGCATTCAGTACTTC	CSAPRGGIQYF
TRBV7-2	many	TRBD2	TRBJ2-7	TGTGCCAGCAGCCGGGGGGGCAGCCAGACCTACGAGCAGTACTTC	CASSRGGSQTYEQYF
TRBV20-1	many	NA	TRBJ2-5	TGCAGTGCTAGGTCAGGGGGAGGGGAGACCCAGTACTTC	CSARSGGGETQYF
TRBV20-1	few	NA	TRBJ2-4	TGCAGTGCTAGTCCAGACTTCTCGACCTCCGCCAAAAACATTCAGTACTTC	CSASPDFSTSAKNIQYF
TRBV13	many	NA	TRBJ2-6	TGTGCCAGCAGCTCATCTGGGGCCAACGTCCTGACTTTC	CASSSSGANVLTF
TRBV12-5	few	NA	TRBJ2-5	TGTGCTAGTGGTTTGGTACTGTTCGGGTTGGGGCGAAACCAAGAGACCCAGTACTTC	CASGLVLFGLGRNQETQYF
TRBV29-1	many	TRBD2	TRBJ2-1	TGCAGCGTTGGAGGACTAGCGGGACTCAACAATGAGCAGTTCTTC	CSVGGLAGLNNEQFF
TRBV5-1	NA	TRBD1	TRBJ1-1	TGCGCCAGCAGCTTAACTCAGGGGGCCGTCACTGAAGCTTTCTTT	CASSLTQGAVTEAFF
TRBV28	many	NA	TRBJ1-5	TGTGCCAGCAGTCCCTTGACAGTTTATAGCAATCAGCCCCAGCATTTT	CASSPLTVYSNQPQHF
TRBV19	many	TRBD1	TRBJ1-5	TGTGCCAGTAGTATGAAACCACAGGGGGCAGGCAATCAGCCCCAGCATTTT	CASSMKPQGAGNQPQHF
TRBV19	many	NA	TRBJ2-5	TGTGCCAGTAGTATTAGGTCTTTTCAAGAGACCCAGTACTTC	CASSIRSFQETQYF
TRBV6-5	many	TRBD2	TRBJ2-3	TGTGCCAGCAGAGGACTAGCGGTGAGCACAGATACGCAGTATTTT	CASRGLAVSTDTQYF
TRBV6-1	NA	NA	TRBJ2-1	TGTGCCAGCAGTGAAGAGTTAACCGGGACCTTGTACGGTGAGCAGTTCTTC	CASSEELTGTLYGEQFF
TRBV27	many	NA	TRBJ2-1	TGTGCCAGCAGCCCGTTAAACTCCTACAATGAGCAGTTCTTC	CASSPLNSYNEQFF
TRBV7-6	many	NA	TRBJ2-1	TGTGCCAGCAGCTTAGATCCGGGTTTCACCATGGAGCAGTTCTTC	CASSLDPGFTMEQFF
TRBV5-1	many	NA	TRBJ1-6	TGCGCCAGCAGCCCGGGCCCTAATTCACCCCTCCACTTT	CASSPGPNSPLHF
TRBV29-1	many	TRBD1	TRBJ2-1	TGCAGCGTCGGACAGGGATCCTACAATGAGCAGTTCTTC	CSVGQGSYNEQFF
TRBV28	many	NA	TRBJ1-5	TGTGCCAGCAGTCCAGACCGTGGGACCGAGCCCCAGCATTTT	CASSPDRGTEPQHF
TRBV29-1	many	NA	TRBJ2-4	TGCAGCGTTGAGGGCGGCAGGGATTGGGCCGGGGCCAAAAACATTCAGTACTTC	CSVEGGRDWAGAKNIQYF